These 28 T cell receptor beta chains came from one sample sequenced in a study of cytomegalovirus exposure and HLA in healthy donors. Use of 60 Vbeta and 13 Jbeta primers characterized the PCR. Data came from immunoSEQ multiplex PCR; TCRdb stores just in-frame clones and leaves some out. Counted here are more than 100,000 clones, 60% to 70% occurring once; the ten biggest clones make up approximately 3.5%. The sequencing input was PBMCs. The receptors stem from a woman between 45 and 60 years old in good health and CMV-seronegative.

This clone was recorded a few times. This chain connects TRBV19 to TRBJ2-7, with D possibly matching TRBD2 (5 bases). Deletions cut 7 bases from V and 4 bases from J, with 23 bases between. The germline gives CDR1 LNHDA, CDR2 SQIVND (reference sequence). The CDR3 has 16 amino acids. The CDR3 reads CASTPTHSSGEYEQYF. CDR3 bases: TGTGCCAGTACACCCACCCATTCGAGTGGGGAGTACGAGCAGTACTTC.

With respect to this clone: Within the sample, other DNA sequences also encode this same CDR3. The chain employs TRBV5-1 and TRBJ1-6; 7 bases are a match to TRBD1. The CDR3 extends over 14 amino acids. Per germline, CDR1 SGHRS and CDR2 YFSETQ. Trimming at V came to 2 bases and at J to 5 bases, leaving 1 base not matched to a gene. This CDR3 reads CASSFGTDNSPLHF. Here the CDR3 DNA reads TGCGCCAGCAGCTTCGGGACAGATAATTCACCCCTCCACTTT.

This clone was detected only once. This CDR3 reads CASTAAGDTQYF. CDR3 bases: TGTGCCAGCACGGCGGCTGGAGATACGCAGTATTTT. The chain uses TRBV7-9 and TRBJ2-3; D uncertain. CDR1 and CDR2 from the germline V gene are SEHNR and FQNEAQ (reference sequence). V was trimmed by 7 bases and J by 5 bases, leaving 10 bases between them. This CDR3 is built from 12 residues. Filled out from reference TRBV7-9 and TRBJ2-3, the complete variable domain reads DTGVSQNPRHKITKRGQNVTFRCDPISEHNRLYWYRQTLGQGPEFLTYFQNEAQLEKSRLLSDRFSAERPKGSFSTLEIQRTEQGDSAMYLCASTAAGDTQYFGPGTRLTVL.

The V call is TRBV4-1, the J call TRBJ2-2; D may be TRBD2 (6 bases). Trimming stripped 3 bases from V and 4 bases from J, with 9 bases between. Germline CDR1 is MGHRA and CDR2 is YSYEKL. This CDR3 region has 14 residues. CDR3 loop: CASSQPGVTGELFF. In nucleotides, the CDR3 is TGCGCCAGCAGCCAGCCGGGGGTCACCGGGGAGCTGTTTTTT.

The CDR3 spells CASSLVAGVETQYF. Here the CDR3 DNA reads TGTGCCAGCAGCTTAGTAGCAGGGGTGGAGACCCAGTACTTC. The chain joins TRBV7-9 to TRBJ2-5; D possibly corresponds to TRBD1 (6 bases). From germline, CDR1 is SEHNR and CDR2 FQNEAQ (reference sequence). The V end was cut by 1 base, the J end by 5 bases, with 11 bases between. The CDR3 sequence is 14 residues long.

The chain has TRBV2 and TRBJ1-5; 8 bases are a match to TRBD1. V lost 5 bases and J lost 0; bases outside the gene matches: 18. Germline V CDR1 and CDR2: SNHLY, FYNNEI. The CDR3 is 20 residues long. The DNA of the CDR3 is TGTGCCAGCAGTCGGGACTTCTCAGGGGGCTCTGTTTATAGCAATCAGCCCCAGCATTTT. Translating gives CASSRDFSGGSVYSNQPQHF.

The chain is built from TRBV7-6 and TRBJ2-2; no reliable D call. CDR1 SGHVS and CDR2 FNYEAQ come from the germline V gene. V lost 5 bases, J lost 7 bases, and 14 bases lay in between. This CDR3 is 14 amino acids long. CDR3 sequence reads: CASSNALFGGELFF. CDR3 bases: TGTGCCAGCAGCAACGCTCTGTTCGGCGGGGAGCTGTTTTTT. Looking up the rest from reference TRBV7-6 and TRBJ2-2 gives the full variable domain: GAGVSQSPRYKVTKRGQDVALRCDPISGHVSLYWYRQALGQGPEFLTYFNYEAQQDKSGLPNDRFSAERPEGSISTLTIQRTEQRDSAMYRCASSNALFGGELFFGEGSRLTVL.

The chain uses TRBV7-9 and TRBJ2-1; 10 bases align to TRBD2. The CDR3 extends over 17 amino acids. J was trimmed by 0 bases and V by 4 bases; bases with no gene match: 6. Germline V gene sequence: CDR1 SEHNR, CDR2 FQNEAQ (reference sequence). CDR3 residues: CASSSPLAGGSYNEQFF. CDR3 nucleotide sequence: TGTGCCAGCAGCTCTCCTTTAGCGGGGGGCTCCTACAATGAGCAGTTCTTC.

The chain recombines TRBV2 with TRBJ1-5; TRBD1 might be the D (5 bases). In germline, CDR1 is SNHLY, CDR2 FYNNEI. Deletions cut 4 bases from V and 7 bases from J, with 14 bases between. The CDR3 has 14 amino acids. CDR3 sequence: CASSGDGGAQPQHF. CDR3 sequence (DNA): TGTGCCAGCAGTGGTGACGGTGGGGCCCAGCCCCAGCATTTT.

CDR3 in amino acids: CASSSHGTGNYEQYF. The CDR3 region has the DNA TGTGCCAGCAGCTCCCACGGGACAGGGAACTACGAGCAGTACTTC. The chain is built from TRBV6-5 and TRBJ2-7; TRBD1 matches at 9 bases. Germline V lookup: CDR1 MNHEY, CDR2 SVGAGI. V was pared by 6 bases and J by 3 bases, with 9 bases of the junction left unmatched. The CDR3 length is 15 residues.

The chain joins TRBV5-1 to TRBJ1-5, with D uncertain. From germline, CDR1 is SGHRS and CDR2 YFSETQ. CDR3 size: 15 residues. Trimming cost V 0 bases and J 0 bases, with 7 bases left between them. DNA of the CDR3: TGCGCCAGCAGCTTGGGTTATTATAGCAATCAGCCCCAGCATTTT. Translation: CASSLGYYSNQPQHF.

The rearrangement joins TRBV25-1 to TRBJ2-2; 12 bases align to TRBD2. The CDR3 contains 15 residues. In germline, CDR1 is MGHDK, CDR2 SYGVNS. Germline trimming cut 3 bases from V and 8 bases from J; bases unmatched to any gene: 4. The CDR3 protein is CASSDQTSGSGELFF. DNA for the CDR3: TGTGCCAGCAGTGATCAGACTAGCGGGAGTGGGGAGCTGTTTTTT. Using reference TRBV25-1 and TRBJ2-2 for the parts outside the CDR3, the full variable domain is EADIYQTPRYLVIGTGKKITLECSQTMGHDKMYWYQQDPGMELHLIHYSYGVNSTEKGDLSSESTVSRIRTEHFPLTLESARPSHTSQYLCASSDQTSGSGELFFGEGSRLTVL.

The chain employs TRBV18 and TRBJ1-1; 8 nucleotides match TRBD1. The ends lost 4 bases at V and 0 bases at J; junction bases unmatched: 7. CDR1 is KGHSH, CDR2 LQKENI, per germline. This CDR3 region has 16 residues. The CDR3 bases are TGTGCCAGCTCACAGCGACAGGGGAGCATGAACACTGAAGCTTTCTTT. Protein: CASSQRQGSMNTEAFF.

The chain uses TRBV25-1 and TRBJ1-2, with a weak D call TRBD1 (5 bases). From germline, CDR1 is MGHDK and CDR2 SYGVNS. V lost 8 bases to trimming and J lost 8 bases, with 15 bases between them. This CDR3 spans 12 amino acids. The chain's CDR3 is CASLSWGVGYTF. DNA of the CDR3: TGTGCCAGCCTGAGTTGGGGCGTCGGCTACACCTTC.

This chain uses TRBV6-4 with TRBJ1-1; 8 bases fit TRBD1. CDR3 length: 14 amino acids. Germline values: CDR1 MRHNA, CDR2 SNTAGT. V dropped 6 bases and J dropped 0; count of bases not matched to a gene: 3. The CDR3 region has the DNA TGTGCCAGCAGGCGACAGGGGATGAACACTGAAGCTTTCTTT. Its protein product is CASRRQGMNTEAFF.

A few counts support this clone. The rearrangement links TRBV19 to TRBJ2-3; possibly TRBD1 for D (6 bases). Trimming cost V 6 bases and J 2 bases, with 9 bases left between them. Germline assignment: CDR1 LNHDA and CDR2 SQIVND (reference sequence). The CDR3 spans 13 residues. DNA for the CDR3: TGTGCCAGTAGAAGGGGGAACACAGATACGCAGTATTTT. It translates to CASRRGNTDTQYF. Together with reference TRBV19 and TRBJ2-3, the CDR3 gives the full variable domain: DGGITQSPKYLFRKEGQNVTLSCEQNLNHDAMYWYRQDPGQGLRLIYYSQIVNDFQKGDIAEGYSVSREKKESFPLTVTSAQKNPTAFYLCASRRGNTDTQYFGPGTRLTVL.

This clone is a singleton in its sample. The V and J genes are TRBV4-2 and TRBJ2-3; no definite D call. The V gene's germline CDR1 is LGHNA and CDR2 YNFKEQ. V lost 1 base, J lost 7 bases, and 9 bases lay in between. This CDR3 contains 13 residues. The CDR3 nucleotides read TGTGCCAGCAGCCAAGCTCCCTATAATACGCAGTATTTT. Encoded protein: CASSQAPYNTQYF.

V is TRBV27 and J is TRBJ1-5; possible D gene TRBD1, 6 bases. Per the germline V gene, CDR1 is MNHEY and CDR2 is SMNVEV (reference sequence). V was clipped by 6 bases and J by 7 bases, with 16 bases between them. CDR3 length: 14 residues. CDR3 sequence reads: CASSPTGSGQPQHF. CDR3 bases: TGTGCCAGCAGCCCAACAGGGTCAGGACAGCCCCAGCATTTT.

The chain has TRBV21-1 and TRBJ1-5. TRBV21-1 is a pseudogene locus. The CDR3 is 15 residues long. The CDR3 loop is CASSKGAGSNQPQHF. The DNA for the CDR3 is TGTGCCAGCAGCAAAGGGGCGGGTAGCAATCAGCCCCAGCATTTT.

The V call is TRBV2, the J call TRBJ2-1; a possible D gene is TRBD2 (6 bases). V lost 5 bases to trimming and J lost 8 bases, with 16 bases between them. This CDR3 contains 14 residues. Germline loops: CDR1 SNHLY, CDR2 FYNNEI. The CDR3 sequence: CASSIRGIVDEQFF. CDR3 bases: TGTGCCAGCAGTATCCGGGGGATCGTAGATGAGCAGTTCTTC.

V is TRBV13 and J is TRBJ2-1; D might be TRBD2 (5 bases). This CDR3 region has 15 residues. CDR1 is PRHDT, CDR2 FYEKMQ, per germline (reference sequence). Trimming left V 1 base short and J 4 bases short, with 11 bases between. The CDR3 DNA follows: TGTGCCAGCAGCTTAGTTCTAGCCCAATACAATGAGCAGTTCTTC. Translating it yields CASSLVLAQYNEQFF.

The chain is built from TRBV5-4 and TRBJ2-5, with D unresolved. The V and J ends lost 4 bases and 4 bases respectively, with 14 bases between them. Germline CDR1 SGHNT, CDR2 YYREEE (reference sequence). This CDR3 region has 14 residues. The CDR3 bases are TGTGCCAGCAGCGTGACCGGGTCCCGAGAGACCCAGTACTTC. This encodes CASSVTGSRETQYF.

CDR3 in DNA: TGCAGCGTTGCTGACAGCCAAGAGACCCAGTACTTC. Translating it yields CSVADSQETQYF. The chain combines TRBV29-1 with TRBJ2-5; a possible D gene is TRBD1 (5 bases). V dropped 4 bases and J dropped 1 base, with 7 bases sitting between them. Per the germline V gene, CDR1 is SQVTM and CDR2 is ANQGSEA. The CDR3 contains 12 residues.

The rearrangement uses TRBV10-3 and TRBJ2-5; 11 bases map to TRBD2. CDR3 size: 15 residues. J gave up 2 bases and V 4 bases, and 3 bases lay outside the gene matches. Per germline, CDR1 ENHRY and CDR2 SYGVKD. CDR3: CAISGTSGGQETQYF. In nucleotides, the CDR3 is TGTGCCATCAGTGGTACTAGCGGGGGTCAAGAGACCCAGTACTTC.

This rearrangement joins TRBV20-1 to TRBJ1-4; D uncertain. Germline V CDR1 and CDR2: DFQATT, SNEGSKA (reference sequence). Trimming shortened V by 3 bases and J by 10 bases, and 9 bases separated the two germline ends. The CDR3 sequence is 11 residues long. CDR3 in DNA: TGCAGTGCTAGGGGCGAGGGAAAACTGTTTTTT. Protein: CSARGEGKLFF.

The CDR3, as DNA: TGTGCCAGCAGCTTAGCCAGGGGTTCCCTAACCCAAGAGACCCAGTACTTC. Its translation: CASSLARGSLTQETQYF. The chain uses TRBV7-2 and TRBJ2-5, with a possible D match to TRBD1 (6 bases). In germline, CDR1 is SGHTA, CDR2 FQGNSA. The V end lost 0 bases, the J end lost 1 base, and 15 bases lay between the germline ends. This CDR3 region has 17 residues. Complete variable domain (other parts from reference TRBV7-2 and TRBJ2-5): GAGVSQSPSNKVTEKGKDVELRCDPISGHTALYWYRQSLGQGLEFLIYFQGNSAPDKSGLPSDRFSAERTGGSVSTLTIQRTQQEDSAVYLCASSLARGSLTQETQYFGPGTRLLVL.

V gene TRBV15 combines with J gene TRBJ1-2; TRBD1 might be the D (6 bases). V gave up 4 bases and J gave up 2 bases, with 8 bases separating them. CDR1 and CDR2 (germline): LNHNV, YYDKDF (reference sequence). CDR3 length: 13 amino acids. CDR3 DNA sequence: TGTGCCACCAGCACGACAGGCAACTATGGCTACACCTTC. Protein product: CATSTTGNYGYTF.

V usage is TRBV6-6 and J usage is TRBJ1-6; no clear D gene. The CDR3 extends over 13 amino acids. Germline CDR1 and CDR2: MNHNY and SVGAGI (reference sequence). V lost 10 bases to trimming and J lost 5 bases, with 12 bases between them. The CDR3 spells CATVIGHNSPLHF. For the CDR3, the DNA is TGTGCCACCGTTATTGGGCATAATTCACCCCTCCACTTT.